This T cell receptor (beta chain) stems from a study of blood T cell repertoires in COVID-19 (TCRdb year 2020). Turning to the overall study: The collaborator samples originated in the United States, Italy and Spain and spanned the acute and convalescent phases of COVID-19. The prospective study material was composed of cDNA or gDNA derived from T cells, B-cell-depleted T cells, or PBMCs. Subjects who had been exposed to COVID-19, were actively infected with it, or had recovered from it provided the deeply sampled blood TCRbeta repertoires that made up the dataset. The repertoires were made available in a free public database intended to serve as a resource for research on the immune response to SARS-CoV-2. The samples were drawn from two sources: the first 160 participants of the ongoing ImmuneRACE study, and fewer than 1,500 subjects contributed by 6 global collaborators. The sample metadata nearly always contained a de-identified subject ID, COVID-19 status, age in years and sex. Where HLA class I and class II types were available, the types were taken from metadata supplied by the sample provider, not from assay-based typing.

General study outcomes and caveats: Clinical and demographic metadata were provided uncurated, with the amount varying by source and participant.

A remark on this clone: The antigen it binds to is not known. Base qualities are missing; no much larger clone stands one base away.

TCRbeta CDR3 regions were amplified from genomic DNA using the immunoSEQ Assay, a bias-controlled multiplex PCR. The original methods were these. Nucleated cell counts per sample were estimated from amplification of reference gene primers within the assay. Sequence reads were collapsed and filtered to measure the absolute abundance of every unique TCRbeta CDR3 rearrangement. Productive Simpson clonality was computed per sample as the square root of Simpson's diversity index over productive rearrangements. TCRdb provides this immuneACCESS table in a form limited to in-frame rearrangements. Some clones are lacking; in checked studies, under half of them reflect an unresolved V gene, and why the rest are absent is not known. D and trimming come from the DNA, and the V and J calls and clone size come from that table. This sample gives approximately 400,000 clones in total; 70% to 85% of them show up just once. The top ten constitute about 1% of the sample.

Collaborating institutions collected whole blood in K2EDTA tubes following their own protocols. For TCRbeta analysis, collaborator samples were shipped as frozen whole blood, as isolated PBMCs, or as DNA extracted from either sample type. CDR1 and CDR2 were assigned from the germline V gene (reference sequence) as DFQATT and SNEGSKA. V and J are truncated by 5 bases and 8 bases respectively, leaving an intervening sequence of 12 bases. The CDR3 numbers 11 residues from cysteine through phenylalanine. Solely the CDR3 DNA is kept, with 33 bases framed from the first base. The sequenced material came from peripheral blood. The chain links TRBV20-1 with TRBJ1-1, with TRBD1 tentatively as D gene (6 bases match). The sequence was obtained from a human donor with acute or convalescent COVID-19. The donor label of this sample is uncertain. The DNA reads as follows: TGCAGTGCTGGTCTGCAGGGGGAAGCTTTCTTT. This encodes CSAGLQGEAFF.